This T cell receptor (beta chain) appears in the sequencing data of a study of T cells in Graves' hyperthyroidism and ophthalmopathy. General study points: Within blood appeared most thyroid clonotypes that had expanded above 0.001.

Amplification of TCR beta CDR3 regions used RNA as the template. The HTBI set primed first-round TCR CDR3 RT-PCR. TCRdb passed the multiplex PCR reads through MiXCR, listing each CDR3 protein once. This sample has some 510,000 distinct CDR3 sequences; 46% occur once, and the top ten carry 8.2%. V was cut by 0 bases and J by 3 bases, with 6 bases left in between. Germline-derived CDR1 and CDR2 are SGHRS and YFSETQ. CDR3 size: 13 residues. On the basis of clinical symptoms, serum thyroxine and TRAb, thyroid ultrasound and orbital computed tomography, diagnoses were made. As for this clonotype: What it binds is not known.

The chain links TRBV5-1 to TRBJ1-2, with no clear D. The clonotype originates from a woman younger than 30 with Graves' hyperthyroidism. Material: peripheral blood or thyroid tissue (not recorded which). DNA for the CDR3: TGCGCCAGCAGCTTGGGATCTTACTATGGCTACACCTTC. It yields the protein CASSLGSYYGYTF. The whole variable domain, remainder taken from reference TRBV5-1 and TRBJ1-2, is KAGVTQTPRYLIKTRGQQVTLSCSPISGHRSVSWYQQTPGQGLQFLFEYFSETQRNKGNFPGRFSGRQFSNSRSEMNVSTLELGDSALYLCASSLGSYYGYTFGSGTRLTVV.